This T cell receptor beta chain was observed in a study of blood T cell repertoires in COVID-19. Here immunoSEQ multiplex PCR was the method, and the copy in TCRdb shows in-frame clones only, minus some. The sample includes about 38,000 clones, approximately 80% of them seen just once. The material sequenced was peripheral blood. This sequence was found in a man in his sixties with COVID-19, enrolled during active disease.

The CDR3 spells CASLPGQWLHEQYF. CDR3 DNA sequence: TGTGCCAGCCTTCCGGGACAGTGGCTCCACGAGCAGTACTTC. The chain uses TRBV10-3 and TRBJ2-7; 7 nucleotides agree with TRBD1. The V and J ends lost 10 bases and 5 bases, in that order; junction bases with no gene match: 14. The CDR3 contains 14 residues. CDR1 ENHRY and CDR2 SYGVKD come from the germline V gene.